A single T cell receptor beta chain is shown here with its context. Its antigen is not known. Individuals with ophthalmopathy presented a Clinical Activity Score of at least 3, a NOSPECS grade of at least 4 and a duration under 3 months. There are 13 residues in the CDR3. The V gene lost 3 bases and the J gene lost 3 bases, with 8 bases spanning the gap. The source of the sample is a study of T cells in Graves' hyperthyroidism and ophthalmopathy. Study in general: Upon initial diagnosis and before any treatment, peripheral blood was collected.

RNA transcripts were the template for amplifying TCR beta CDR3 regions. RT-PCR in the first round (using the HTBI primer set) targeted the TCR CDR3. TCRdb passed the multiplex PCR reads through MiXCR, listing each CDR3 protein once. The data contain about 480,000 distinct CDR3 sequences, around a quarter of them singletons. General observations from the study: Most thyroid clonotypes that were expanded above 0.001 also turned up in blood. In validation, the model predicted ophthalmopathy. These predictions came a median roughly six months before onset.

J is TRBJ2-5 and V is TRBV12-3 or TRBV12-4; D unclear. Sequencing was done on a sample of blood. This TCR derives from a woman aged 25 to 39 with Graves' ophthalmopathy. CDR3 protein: CASSFPAKETQYF. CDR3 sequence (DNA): TGTGCCAGCAGTTTCCCCGCGAAAGAGACCCAGTACTTC.